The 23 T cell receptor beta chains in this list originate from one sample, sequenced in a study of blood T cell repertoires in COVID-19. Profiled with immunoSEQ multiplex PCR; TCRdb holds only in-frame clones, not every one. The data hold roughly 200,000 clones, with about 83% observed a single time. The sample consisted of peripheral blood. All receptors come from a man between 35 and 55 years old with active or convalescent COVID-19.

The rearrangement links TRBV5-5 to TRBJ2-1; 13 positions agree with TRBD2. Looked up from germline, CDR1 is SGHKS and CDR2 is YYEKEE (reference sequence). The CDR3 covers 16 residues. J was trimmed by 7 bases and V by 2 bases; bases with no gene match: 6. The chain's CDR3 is CASSFPLAGGLNEQFF. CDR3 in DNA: TGTGCCAGCAGCTTTCCACTAGCGGGAGGGTTGAATGAGCAGTTCTTC.

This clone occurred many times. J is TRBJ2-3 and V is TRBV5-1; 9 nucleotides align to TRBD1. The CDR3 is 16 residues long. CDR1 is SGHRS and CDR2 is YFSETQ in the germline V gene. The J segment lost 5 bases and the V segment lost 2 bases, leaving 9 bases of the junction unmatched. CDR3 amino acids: CASSFTGTGSLDTQYF. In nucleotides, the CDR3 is TGCGCCAGCAGCTTTACCGGGACAGGGAGTTTAGATACGCAGTATTTT.

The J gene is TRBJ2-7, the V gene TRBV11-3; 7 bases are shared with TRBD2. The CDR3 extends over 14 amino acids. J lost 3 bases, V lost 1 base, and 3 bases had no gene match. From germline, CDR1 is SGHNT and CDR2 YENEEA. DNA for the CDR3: TGTGCCAGCAGCTTAGGTCCTAGCGGCTACGAGCAGTACTTC. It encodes CASSLGPSGYEQYF.

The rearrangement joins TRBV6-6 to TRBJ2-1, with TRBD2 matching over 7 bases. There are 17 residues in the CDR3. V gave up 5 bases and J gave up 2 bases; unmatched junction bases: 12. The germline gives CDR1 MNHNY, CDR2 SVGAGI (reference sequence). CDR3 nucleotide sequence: TGTGCCAGCAGTCACCTTCATACGGGGGGACCCTACAATGAGCAGTTCTTC. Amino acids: CASSHLHTGGPYNEQFF.

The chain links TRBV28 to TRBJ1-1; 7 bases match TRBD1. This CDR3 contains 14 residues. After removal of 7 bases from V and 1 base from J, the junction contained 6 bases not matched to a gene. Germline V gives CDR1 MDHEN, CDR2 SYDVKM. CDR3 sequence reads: CASTPWTGNTEAFF. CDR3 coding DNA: TGTGCCAGCACCCCTTGGACAGGGAACACTGAAGCTTTCTTT.

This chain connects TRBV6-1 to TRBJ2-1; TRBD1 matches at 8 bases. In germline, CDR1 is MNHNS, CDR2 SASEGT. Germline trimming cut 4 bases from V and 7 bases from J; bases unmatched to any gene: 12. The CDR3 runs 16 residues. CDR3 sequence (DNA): TGTGCCAGCAGTGCCTTAGGACAGGGCGGGCGGAATGAGCAGTTCTTC. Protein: CASSALGQGGRNEQFF.

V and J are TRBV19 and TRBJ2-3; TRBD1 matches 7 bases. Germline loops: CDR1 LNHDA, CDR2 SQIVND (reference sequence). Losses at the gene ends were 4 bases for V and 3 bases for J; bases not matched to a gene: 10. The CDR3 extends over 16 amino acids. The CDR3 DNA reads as TGTGCCAGTAGTAGGGAACCCCAGGGGGTAACAGATACGCAGTATTTT. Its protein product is CASSREPQGVTDTQYF.

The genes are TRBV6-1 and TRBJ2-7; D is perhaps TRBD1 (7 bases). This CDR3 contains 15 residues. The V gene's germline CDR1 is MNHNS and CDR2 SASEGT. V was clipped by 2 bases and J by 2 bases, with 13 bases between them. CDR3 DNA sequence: TGTGCCAGCAGTGAACCCAGGGGGGCCCCCTACGAGCAGTACTTC. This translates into CASSEPRGAPYEQYF.

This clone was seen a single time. The CDR3 nucleotides are TGTGCCAGCAGCTCGGGACAGCGATATGAAAAACTGTTTTTT. The encoded protein is CASSSGQRYEKLFF. The rearrangement uses TRBV7-9 and TRBJ1-4, with 7 bases lining up with TRBD1. This CDR3 contains 14 residues. V lost 4 bases to trimming and J lost 6 bases; unmatched junction nucleotides: 5. Germline V gene sequence: CDR1 SEHNR, CDR2 FQNEAQ (reference sequence).

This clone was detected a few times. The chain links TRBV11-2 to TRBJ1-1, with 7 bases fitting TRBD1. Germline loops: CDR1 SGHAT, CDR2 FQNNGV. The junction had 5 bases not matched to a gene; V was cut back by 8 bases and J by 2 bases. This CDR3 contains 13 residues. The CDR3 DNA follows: TGTGCCAGCTATGGAGGGGGCAACACTGAAGCTTTCTTT. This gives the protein CASYGGGNTEAFF. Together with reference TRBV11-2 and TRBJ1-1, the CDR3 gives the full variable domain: EAGVAQSPRYKIIEKRQSVAFWCNPISGHATLYWYQQILGQGPKLLIQFQNNGVVDDSQLPKDRFSAERLKGVDSTLKIQPAKLEDSAVYLCASYGGGNTEAFFGQGTRLTVV.

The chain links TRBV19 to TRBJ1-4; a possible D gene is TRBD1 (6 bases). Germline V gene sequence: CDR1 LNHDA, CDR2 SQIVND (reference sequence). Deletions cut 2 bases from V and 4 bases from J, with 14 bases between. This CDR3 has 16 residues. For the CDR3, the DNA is TGTGCCAGTAGTATAATCACACCAGGGGATAATGAAAAACTGTTTTTT. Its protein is CASSIITPGDNEKLFF. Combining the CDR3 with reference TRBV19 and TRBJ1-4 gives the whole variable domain DGGITQSPKYLFRKEGQNVTLSCEQNLNHDAMYWYRQDPGQGLRLIYYSQIVNDFQKGDIAEGYSVSREKKESFPLTVTSAQKNPTAFYLCASSIITPGDNEKLFFGSGTQLSVL.

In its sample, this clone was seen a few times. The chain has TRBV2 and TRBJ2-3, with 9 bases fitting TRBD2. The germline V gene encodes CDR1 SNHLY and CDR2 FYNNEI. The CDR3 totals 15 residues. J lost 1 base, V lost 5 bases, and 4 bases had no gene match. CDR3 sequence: CASSTAGGGTDTQYF. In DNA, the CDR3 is TGTGCCAGCAGTACAGCGGGGGGAGGCACAGATACGCAGTATTTT.

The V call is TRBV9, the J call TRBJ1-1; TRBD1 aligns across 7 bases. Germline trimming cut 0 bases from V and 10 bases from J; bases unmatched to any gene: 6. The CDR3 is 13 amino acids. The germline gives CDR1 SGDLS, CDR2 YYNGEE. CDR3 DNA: TGTGCCAGCAGCGTAGCCCTGGAGGGGGCAGCTTTCTTT. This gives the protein CASSVALEGAAFF. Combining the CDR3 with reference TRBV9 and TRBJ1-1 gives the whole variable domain DSGVTQTPKHLITATGQRVTLRCSPRSGDLSVYWYQQSLDQGLQFLIQYYNGEERAKGNILERFSAQQFPDLHSELNLSSLELGDSALYFCASSVALEGAAFFGQGTRLTVV.

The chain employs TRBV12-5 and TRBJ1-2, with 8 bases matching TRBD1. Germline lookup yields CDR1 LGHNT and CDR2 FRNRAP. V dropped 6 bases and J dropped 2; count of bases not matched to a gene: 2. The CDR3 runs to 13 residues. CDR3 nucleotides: TGTGCTAGTGGCTGGACAGGGAACTATGGCTACACCTTC. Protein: CASGWTGNYGYTF.

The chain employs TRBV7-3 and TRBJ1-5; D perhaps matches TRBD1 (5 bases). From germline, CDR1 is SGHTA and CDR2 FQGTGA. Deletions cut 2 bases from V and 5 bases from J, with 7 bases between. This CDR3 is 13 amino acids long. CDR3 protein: CASSLLGDQPQHF. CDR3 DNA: TGTGCCAGCAGCTTATTAGGGGATCAGCCCCAGCATTTT.

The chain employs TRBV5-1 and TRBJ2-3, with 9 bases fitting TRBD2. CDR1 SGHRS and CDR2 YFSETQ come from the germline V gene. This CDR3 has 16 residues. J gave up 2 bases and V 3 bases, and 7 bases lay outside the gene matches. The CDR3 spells CASSSSRTSATDTQYF. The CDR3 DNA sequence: TGCGCCAGCAGCTCGTCCCGGACTAGCGCCACAGATACGCAGTATTTT.

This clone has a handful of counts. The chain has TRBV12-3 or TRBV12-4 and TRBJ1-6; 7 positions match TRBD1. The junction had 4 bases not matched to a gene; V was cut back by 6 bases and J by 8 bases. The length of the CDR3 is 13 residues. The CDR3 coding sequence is TGTGCCAGCAGGAGACAGGGCGATTCACCCCTCCACTTT. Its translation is CASRRQGDSPLHF.

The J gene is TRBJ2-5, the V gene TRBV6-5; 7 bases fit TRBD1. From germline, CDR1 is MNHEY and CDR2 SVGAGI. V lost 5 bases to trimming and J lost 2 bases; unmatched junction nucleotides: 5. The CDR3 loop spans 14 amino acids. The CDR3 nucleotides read TGTGCCAGCAGTCGGCCAGGGGGACAAGAGACCCAGTACTTC. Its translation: CASSRPGGQETQYF.

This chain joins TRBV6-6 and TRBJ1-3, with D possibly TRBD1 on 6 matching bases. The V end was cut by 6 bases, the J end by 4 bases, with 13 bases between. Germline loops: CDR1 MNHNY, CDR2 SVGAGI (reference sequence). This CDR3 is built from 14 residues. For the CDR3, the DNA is TGTGCCAGCAGGCCACAGGGTTCGGGAAACACCATATATTTT. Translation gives CASRPQGSGNTIYF.

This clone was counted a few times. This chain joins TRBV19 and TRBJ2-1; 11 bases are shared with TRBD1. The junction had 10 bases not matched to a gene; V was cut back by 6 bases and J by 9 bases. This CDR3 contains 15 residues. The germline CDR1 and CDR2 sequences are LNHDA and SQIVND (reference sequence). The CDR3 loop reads CASSNQGQGDREQFF. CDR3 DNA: TGTGCCAGTAGCAACCAGGGACAGGGGGACCGTGAGCAGTTCTTC. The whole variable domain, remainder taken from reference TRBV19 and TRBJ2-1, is DGGITQSPKYLFRKEGQNVTLSCEQNLNHDAMYWYRQDPGQGLRLIYYSQIVNDFQKGDIAEGYSVSREKKESFPLTVTSAQKNPTAFYLCASSNQGQGDREQFFGPGTRLTVL.

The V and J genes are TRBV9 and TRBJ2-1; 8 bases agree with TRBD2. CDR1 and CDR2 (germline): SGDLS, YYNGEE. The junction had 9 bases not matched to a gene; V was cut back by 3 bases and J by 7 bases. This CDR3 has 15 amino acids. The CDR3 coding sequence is TGTGCCAGCAGCGCGGGACTAGTCTTTGGGAATGAGCAGTTCTTC. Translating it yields CASSAGLVFGNEQFF.

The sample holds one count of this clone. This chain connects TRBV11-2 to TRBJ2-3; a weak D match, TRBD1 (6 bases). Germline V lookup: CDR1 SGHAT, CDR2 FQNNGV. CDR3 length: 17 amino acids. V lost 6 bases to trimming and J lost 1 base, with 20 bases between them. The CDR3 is CASSPPWDNLRTDTQYF. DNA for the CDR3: TGTGCCAGCAGTCCCCCTTGGGACAACCTCCGCACAGATACGCAGTATTTT.

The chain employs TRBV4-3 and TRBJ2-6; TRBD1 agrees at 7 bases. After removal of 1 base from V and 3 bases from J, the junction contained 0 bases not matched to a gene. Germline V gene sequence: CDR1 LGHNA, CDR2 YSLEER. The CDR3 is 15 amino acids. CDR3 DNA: TGCGCCAGCAGCCAAGGGACAGGTGGGGCCAACGTCCTGACTTTC. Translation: CASSQGTGGANVLTF.